This T cell receptor beta chain comes out of a study of T cell responses to AZD1222 COVID-19 vaccine. Study-level findings and limits: Repertoire samples came only from after the peak T cell response. There were vaccine-associated CD4 TCRs across spike, dominant at 160-218 and 743-854. The sample set comprised mostly white British donors with more females, and clonal diversity was possibly underestimated.

On this clone: The antigen is undetermined.

Method: immunoSEQ multiplex PCR; TCRdb's copy keeps in-frame clones and lacks some. The sample has about 180,000 clones; 88% are singletons. Germline values: CDR1 KGHDR, CDR2 SFDVKD. This CDR3 contains 12 residues. Trimming removed 5 bases from V and 1 base from J, with 4 bases in between. The V call is TRBV24-1, the J call TRBJ1-1, with D hard to call. Sample: peripheral blood, taken on day 0 of AZD1222 vaccination. The receptor was isolated from an adult in good health. CDR3 sequence reads: CATSGPNTEAFF. CDR3 bases: TGTGCCACCAGTGGTCCGAACACTGAAGCTTTCTTT.